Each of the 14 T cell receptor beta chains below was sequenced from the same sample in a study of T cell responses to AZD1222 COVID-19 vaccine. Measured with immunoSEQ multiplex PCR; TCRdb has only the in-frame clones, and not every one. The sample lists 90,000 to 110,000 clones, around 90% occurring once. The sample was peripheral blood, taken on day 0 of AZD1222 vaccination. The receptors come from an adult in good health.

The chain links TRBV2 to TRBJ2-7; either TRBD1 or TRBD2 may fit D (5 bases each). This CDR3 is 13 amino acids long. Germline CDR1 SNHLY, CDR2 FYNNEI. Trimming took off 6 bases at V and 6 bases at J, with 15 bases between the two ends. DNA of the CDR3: TGTGCCAGCAGCGCCGGGACCGTCGTCGAGCAGTACTTC. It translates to CASSAGTVVEQYF.

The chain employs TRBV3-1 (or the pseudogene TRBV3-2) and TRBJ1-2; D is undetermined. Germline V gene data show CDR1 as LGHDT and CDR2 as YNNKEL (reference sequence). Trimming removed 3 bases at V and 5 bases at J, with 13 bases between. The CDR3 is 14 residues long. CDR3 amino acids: CASSHFTSTYGYTF. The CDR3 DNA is TGTGCCAGCAGCCATTTTACAAGTACATATGGCTACACCTTC.

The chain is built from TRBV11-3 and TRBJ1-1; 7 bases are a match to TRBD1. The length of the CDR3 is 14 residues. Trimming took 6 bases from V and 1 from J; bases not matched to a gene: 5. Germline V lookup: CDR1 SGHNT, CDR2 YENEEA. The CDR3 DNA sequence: TGTGCCAGCAGTGCAGGGGGACGGAACACTGAAGCTTTCTTT. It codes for CASSAGGRNTEAFF.

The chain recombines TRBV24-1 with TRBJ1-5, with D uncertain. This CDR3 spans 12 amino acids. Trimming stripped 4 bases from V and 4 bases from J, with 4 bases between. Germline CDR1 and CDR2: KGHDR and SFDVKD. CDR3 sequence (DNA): TGTGCCACCAGTGAGAGTAATCAGCCCCAGCATTTT. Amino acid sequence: CATSESNQPQHF.

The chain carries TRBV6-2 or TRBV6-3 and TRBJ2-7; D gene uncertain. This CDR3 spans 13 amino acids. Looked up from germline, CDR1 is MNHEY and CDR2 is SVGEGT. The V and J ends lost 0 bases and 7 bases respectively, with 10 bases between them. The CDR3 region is CASSYSQTREQYF. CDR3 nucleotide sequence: TGTGCCAGCAGTTACTCACAGACGCGGGAGCAGTACTTC.

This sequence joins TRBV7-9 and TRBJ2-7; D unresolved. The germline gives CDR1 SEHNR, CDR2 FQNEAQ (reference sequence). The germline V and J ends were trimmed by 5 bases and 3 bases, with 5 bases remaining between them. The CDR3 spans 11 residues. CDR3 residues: CASSTYYEQYF. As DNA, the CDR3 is TGTGCCAGCAGCACCTACTACGAGCAGTACTTC.

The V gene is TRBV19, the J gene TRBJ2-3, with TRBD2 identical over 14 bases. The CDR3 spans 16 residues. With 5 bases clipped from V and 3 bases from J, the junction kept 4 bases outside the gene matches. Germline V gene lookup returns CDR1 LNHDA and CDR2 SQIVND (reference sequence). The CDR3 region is CASSLTSGRGTDTQYF. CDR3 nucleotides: TGTGCCAGTAGTTTGACTAGCGGGAGGGGGACAGATACGCAGTATTTT.

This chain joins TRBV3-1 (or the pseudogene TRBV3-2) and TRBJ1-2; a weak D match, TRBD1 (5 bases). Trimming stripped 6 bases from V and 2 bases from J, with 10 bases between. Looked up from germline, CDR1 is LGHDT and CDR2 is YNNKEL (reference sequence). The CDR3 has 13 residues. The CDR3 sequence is CASSPDKNYGYTF. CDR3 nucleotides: TGTGCCAGCAGTCCGGACAAGAACTATGGCTACACCTTC.

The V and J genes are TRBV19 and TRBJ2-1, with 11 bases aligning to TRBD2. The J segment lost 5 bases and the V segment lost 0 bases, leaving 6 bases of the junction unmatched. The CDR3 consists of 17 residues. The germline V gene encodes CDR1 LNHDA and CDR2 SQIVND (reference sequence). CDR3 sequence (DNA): TGTGCCAGTAGTATAGAGGCTAGCGGGAGGCCTAACAATGAGCAGTTCTTC. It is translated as CASSIEASGRPNNEQFF.

DNA of the CDR3: TGTGCCAGCAGGAGGGACAGGGGGGTAGCCGGGGAGCTGTTTTTT. It is translated as CASRRDRGVAGELFF. The V gene is TRBV2, the J gene TRBJ2-2; the match to TRBD1 covers 11 bases. The CDR3 loop spans 15 amino acids. From germline, CDR1 is SNHLY and CDR2 FYNNEI. The V gene end was trimmed by 6 bases and the J gene end by 6 bases; junction bases not matched to a gene: 6. The full variable domain, in which reference TRBV2 and TRBJ2-2 provide the parts outside the CDR3, is EPEVTQTPSHQVTQMGQEVILRCVPISNHLYFYWYRQILGQKVEFLVSFYNNEISEKSEIFDDQFSVERPDGSNFTLKIRSTKLEDSAMYFCASRRDRGVAGELFFGEGSRLTVL.

The CDR3 spells CASSTIPTDSNQPQHF. The DNA for the CDR3 is TGTGCCAGCAGCACCATCCCGACGGATAGCAATCAGCCCCAGCATTTT. The chain combines TRBV5-5 with TRBJ1-5; D gene uncertain. Germline V lookup: CDR1 SGHKS, CDR2 YYEKEE (reference sequence). The CDR3 is 16 residues long. V was trimmed by 4 bases and J by 0 bases, leaving 14 bases between them.

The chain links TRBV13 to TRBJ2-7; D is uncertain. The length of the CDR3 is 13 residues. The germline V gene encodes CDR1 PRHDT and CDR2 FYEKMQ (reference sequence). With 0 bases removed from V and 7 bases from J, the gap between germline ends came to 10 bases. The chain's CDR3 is CASSLGRAGEQYF. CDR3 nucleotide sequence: TGTGCCAGCAGCTTAGGTAGGGCCGGGGAGCAGTACTTC.

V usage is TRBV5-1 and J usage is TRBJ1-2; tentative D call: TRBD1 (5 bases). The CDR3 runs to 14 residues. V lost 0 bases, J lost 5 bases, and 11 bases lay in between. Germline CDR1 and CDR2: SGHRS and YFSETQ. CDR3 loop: CASSLAPGLYGYTF. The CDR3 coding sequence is TGCGCCAGCAGCTTGGCCCCAGGGCTTTATGGCTACACCTTC. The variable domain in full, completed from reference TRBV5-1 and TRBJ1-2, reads KAGVTQTPRYLIKTRGQQVTLSCSPISGHRSVSWYQQTPGQGLQFLFEYFSETQRNKGNFPGRFSGRQFSNSRSEMNVSTLELGDSALYLCASSLAPGLYGYTFGSGTRLTVV.

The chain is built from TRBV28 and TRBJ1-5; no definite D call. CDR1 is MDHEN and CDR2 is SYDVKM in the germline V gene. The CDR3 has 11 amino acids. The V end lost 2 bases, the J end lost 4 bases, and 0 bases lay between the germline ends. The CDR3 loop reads CASSLNQPQHF. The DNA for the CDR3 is TGTGCCAGCAGTTTAAATCAGCCCCAGCATTTT.